The next 5 T cell receptor beta chains were all read from a single sample in a study of spatial heterogeneity in lung cancer. Described time point: sample taken at primary tumor resection. Without sorting, whole RNA was sequenced from tumor, nontumor lung or frozen PBMC. TCRdb reprocessed the 5' RACE reads via MiXCR and lists one record per CDR3 protein. The table lists roughly 82,000 distinct CDR3 sequences, roughly 13% of them singletons. The specimen was PBMCs, collected at surgery. The receptors come from a male donor with early-stage non-small cell lung cancer.

This clonotype appeared a few times. The gene calls are TRBV20-1 and TRBJ1-2; unclear D gene. Germline CDR1 DFQATT, CDR2 SNEGSKA (reference sequence). The CDR3 is 11 amino acids. V dropped 8 bases and J dropped 2 bases, with 9 bases sitting between them. CDR3 amino acids: CSTLVNYGYTF. The DNA of the CDR3 is TGCAGTACTCTGGTCAACTATGGCTACACCTTC.

The V and J genes are TRBV5-8 and TRBJ1-5; the D gene is possibly TRBD1 (5 bases). V was clipped by 2 bases and J by 7 bases, with 7 bases between them. The CDR3 is 12 residues long. Germline loops: CDR1 SGHTS, CDR2 YDEGEE. In DNA, the CDR3 is TGTGCCAGCAGCTTCCGGGGGCAGCCCCAGCATTTT. This sequence encodes CASSFRGQPQHF.

This chain uses TRBV19 with TRBJ1-3; D uncertain. CDR3 length: 17 residues. The germline V gene encodes CDR1 LNHDA and CDR2 SQIVND (reference sequence). V lost 3 bases to trimming and J lost 2 bases, with 17 bases between them. The CDR3 spells CASSIHSGGLAGNTIYF. Here the CDR3 DNA reads TGTGCCAGTAGTATCCACTCCGGAGGGCTGGCTGGAAACACCATATATTTT. Filled out from reference TRBV19 and TRBJ1-3, the complete variable domain reads DGGITQSPKYLFRKEGQNVTLSCEQNLNHDAMYWYRQDPGQGLRLIYYSQIVNDFQKGDIAEGYSVSREKKESFPLTVTSAQKNPTAFYLCASSIHSGGLAGNTIYFGEGSWLTVV.

This clonotype has a count of ten or more. The rearrangement links TRBV29-1 to TRBJ1-4; 7 bases agree with TRBD1. The CDR3 spans 15 residues. The V gene end was trimmed by 3 bases and the J gene end by 8 bases; junction bases not matched to a gene: 12. The germline V gene encodes CDR1 SQVTM and CDR2 ANQGSEA. The CDR3, as DNA: TGCAGCGTTGATCAAGGAGGGGGCGCGGACGAAAAACTGTTTTTT. Protein: CSVDQGGGADEKLFF.

This clonotype was seen only a few times. The J gene is TRBJ1-5, the V gene TRBV27; D remains ambiguous. With 3 bases removed from V and 4 bases from J, the gap between germline ends came to 7 bases. Germline values: CDR1 MNHEY, CDR2 SMNVEV (reference sequence). The CDR3 covers 13 residues. The CDR3 loop is CASSFSVNQPQHF. For the CDR3, the DNA is TGTGCCAGCAGTTTTTCAGTTAATCAGCCCCAGCATTTT.